The clone carrying this T cell receptor (beta chain) has a count of ten or more. Its antigen is undetermined. TCRdb processed the RT-PCR reads anew with MiXCR; each CDR3 protein has one entry. The sample consists of about 240,000 distinct CDR3 sequences, approximately 12% of them appearing once. The entry originates in a study of response to subunit inactivated influenza vaccine. Study results and caveats: It was suggested by the authors that few new T cells are recruited by each seasonal influenza vaccination.

Germline V lookup: CDR1 SNHLY, CDR2 FYNNEI. The CDR3 sequence is 14 residues long. V lost 7 bases and J lost 7, with 17 bases in between. The sample in question was non-naive T cells sorted from PBMCs, obtained around 14 days before vaccination. The source of this sequence is a man aged 50 or older who received an inactivated influenza vaccine. The gene calls are TRBV2 and TRBJ2-1, with D perhaps given as TRBD1 or TRBD2 (5 bases each). In DNA, the CDR3 is TGTGCCAGCACAGGAGGACACCCCTTAAATGAGCAGTTCTTC. It is translated as CASTGGHPLNEQFF.